This record looks at one TCR beta chain sequence and its context. Antigen unknown. The protocol was immunoSEQ multiplex PCR, while the TCRdb copy is restricted to in-frame clones and leaves out a portion. The sample lists tens of thousands of clones, less than 85% occurring once. The patients all showed relapse after autologous stem cell transplantation, while their brentuximab vedotin exposure varied. This sample was taken from a study of PD-1 blockade in classical Hodgkin lymphoma. The study, taken as a whole, reports: Complete responders showed a baseline diversity that resembled the diversity of newly diagnosed patients.

Here the sequenced sample was peripheral blood mononuclear cells (PBMCs), taken before the second cycle of nivolumab. The sequence was obtained from a human donor with classical Hodgkin lymphoma.

The CDR3 loop reads CARSLVVEGSRSNEKLFF. CDR3 DNA: TGTGCCAGAAGCTTGGTCGTCGAGGGGTCGAGGTCAAATGAAAAACTGTTTTTT. The J gene is TRBJ1-4, the V gene TRBV5-3, with a tentative D call TRBD1 (5 bases). TRBV5-3 is an open reading frame, and its role is uncertain. V shed 0 bases and J shed 5 bases, with 20 bases lying between them. The CDR3 length is 18 residues.